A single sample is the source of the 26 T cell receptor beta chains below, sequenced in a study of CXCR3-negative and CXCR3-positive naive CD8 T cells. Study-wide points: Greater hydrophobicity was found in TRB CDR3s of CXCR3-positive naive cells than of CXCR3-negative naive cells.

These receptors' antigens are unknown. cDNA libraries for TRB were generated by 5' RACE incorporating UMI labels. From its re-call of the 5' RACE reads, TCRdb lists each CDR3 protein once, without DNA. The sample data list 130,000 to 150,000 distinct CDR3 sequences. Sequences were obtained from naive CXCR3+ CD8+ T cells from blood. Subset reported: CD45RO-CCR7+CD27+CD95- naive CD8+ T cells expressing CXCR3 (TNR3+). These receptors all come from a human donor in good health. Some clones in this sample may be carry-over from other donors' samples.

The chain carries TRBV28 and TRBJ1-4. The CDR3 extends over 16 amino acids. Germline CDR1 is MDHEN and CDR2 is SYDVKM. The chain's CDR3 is CASSRGRPLPNEKLFF.

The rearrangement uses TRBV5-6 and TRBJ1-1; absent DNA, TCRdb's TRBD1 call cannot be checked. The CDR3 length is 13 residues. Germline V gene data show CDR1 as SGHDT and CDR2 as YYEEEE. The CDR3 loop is CASSFWGGTEAFF.

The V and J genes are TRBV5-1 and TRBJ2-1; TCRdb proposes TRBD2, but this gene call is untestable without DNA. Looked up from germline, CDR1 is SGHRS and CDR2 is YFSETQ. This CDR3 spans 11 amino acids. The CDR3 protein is CASREGGEQFF. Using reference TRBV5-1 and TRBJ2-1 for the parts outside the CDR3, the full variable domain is KAGVTQTPRYLIKTRGQQVTLSCSPISGHRSVSWYQQTPGQGLQFLFEYFSETQRNKGNFPGRFSGRQFSNSRSEMNVSTLELGDSALYLCASREGGEQFFGPGTRLTVL.

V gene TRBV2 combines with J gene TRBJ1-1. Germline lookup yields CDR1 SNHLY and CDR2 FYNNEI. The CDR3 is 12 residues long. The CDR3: CASSPDYTEAFF.

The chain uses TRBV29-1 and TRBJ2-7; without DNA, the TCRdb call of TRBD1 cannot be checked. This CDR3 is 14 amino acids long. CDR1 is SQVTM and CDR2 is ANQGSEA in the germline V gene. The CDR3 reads CSVEAVGGDYEQYF.

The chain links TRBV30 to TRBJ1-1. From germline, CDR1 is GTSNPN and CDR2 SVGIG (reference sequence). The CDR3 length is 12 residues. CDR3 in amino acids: CAWSEGRPEAFF.

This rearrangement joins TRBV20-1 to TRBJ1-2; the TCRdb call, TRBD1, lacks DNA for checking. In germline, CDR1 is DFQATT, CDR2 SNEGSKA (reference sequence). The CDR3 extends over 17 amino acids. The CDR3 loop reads CSARELPRDRGLPGYTF.

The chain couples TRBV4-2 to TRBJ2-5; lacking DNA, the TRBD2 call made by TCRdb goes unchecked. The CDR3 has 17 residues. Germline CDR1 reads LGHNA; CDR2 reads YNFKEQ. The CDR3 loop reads CASSQEWLAGEGETQYF.

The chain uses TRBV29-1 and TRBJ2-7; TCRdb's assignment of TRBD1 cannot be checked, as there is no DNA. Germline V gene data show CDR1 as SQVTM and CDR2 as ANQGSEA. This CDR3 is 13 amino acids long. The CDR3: CSATGQTSYEQYF.

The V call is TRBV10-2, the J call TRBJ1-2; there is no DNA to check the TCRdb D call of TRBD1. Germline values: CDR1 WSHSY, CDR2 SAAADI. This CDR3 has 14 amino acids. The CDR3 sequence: CASGQGKLNYGYTF.

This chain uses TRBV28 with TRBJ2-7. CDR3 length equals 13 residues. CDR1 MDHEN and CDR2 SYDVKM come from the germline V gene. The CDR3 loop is CASTPQFLYEQYF.

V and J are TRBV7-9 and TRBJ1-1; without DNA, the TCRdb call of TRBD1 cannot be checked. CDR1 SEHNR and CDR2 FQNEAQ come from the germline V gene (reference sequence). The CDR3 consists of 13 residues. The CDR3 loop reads CASSPRRESEAFF. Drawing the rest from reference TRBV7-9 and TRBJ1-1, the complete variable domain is DTGVSQNPRHKITKRGQNVTFRCDPISEHNRLYWYRQTLGQGPEFLTYFQNEAQLEKSRLLSDRFSAERPKGSFSTLEIQRTEQGDSAMYLCASSPRRESEAFFGQGTRLTVV.

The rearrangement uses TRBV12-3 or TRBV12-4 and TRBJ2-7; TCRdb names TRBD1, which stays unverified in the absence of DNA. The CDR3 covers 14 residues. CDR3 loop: CASSFGQGQNEQYF.

The CDR3 reads CASSYSTSATNTGELFF. The chain employs TRBV6-5 and TRBJ2-2; TCRdb's D call of TRBD1 is untestable without DNA. The CDR3 is 17 residues long. Germline CDR1 is MNHEY and CDR2 is SVGAGI.

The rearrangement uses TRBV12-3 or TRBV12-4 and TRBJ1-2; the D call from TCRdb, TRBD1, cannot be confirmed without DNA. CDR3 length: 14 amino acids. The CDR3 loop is CASSWAQGAGGYTF.

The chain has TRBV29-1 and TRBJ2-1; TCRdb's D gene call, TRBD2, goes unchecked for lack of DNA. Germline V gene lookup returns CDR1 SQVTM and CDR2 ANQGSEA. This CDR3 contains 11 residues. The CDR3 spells CSASGNSEQFF.

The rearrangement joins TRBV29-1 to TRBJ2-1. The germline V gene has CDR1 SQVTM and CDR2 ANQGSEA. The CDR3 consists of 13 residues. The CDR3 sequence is CSVEDWDHPEQFF.

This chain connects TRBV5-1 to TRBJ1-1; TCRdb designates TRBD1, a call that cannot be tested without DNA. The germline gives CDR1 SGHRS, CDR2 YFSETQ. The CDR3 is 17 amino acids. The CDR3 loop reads CASSFTRPTKTNTEAFF. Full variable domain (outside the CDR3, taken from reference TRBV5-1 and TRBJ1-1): KAGVTQTPRYLIKTRGQQVTLSCSPISGHRSVSWYQQTPGQGLQFLFEYFSETQRNKGNFPGRFSGRQFSNSRSEMNVSTLELGDSALYLCASSFTRPTKTNTEAFFGQGTRLTVV.

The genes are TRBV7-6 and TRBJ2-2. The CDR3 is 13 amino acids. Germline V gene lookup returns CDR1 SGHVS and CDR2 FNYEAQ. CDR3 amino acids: CASSSYVETELFF.

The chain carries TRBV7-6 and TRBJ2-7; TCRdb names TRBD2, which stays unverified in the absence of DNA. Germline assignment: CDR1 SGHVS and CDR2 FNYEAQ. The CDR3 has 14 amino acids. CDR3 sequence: CASSSGTSSYEQYF.

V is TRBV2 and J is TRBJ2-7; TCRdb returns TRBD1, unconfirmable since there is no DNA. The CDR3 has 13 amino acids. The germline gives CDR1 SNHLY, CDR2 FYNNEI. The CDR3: CASSEGGAYEQYF.

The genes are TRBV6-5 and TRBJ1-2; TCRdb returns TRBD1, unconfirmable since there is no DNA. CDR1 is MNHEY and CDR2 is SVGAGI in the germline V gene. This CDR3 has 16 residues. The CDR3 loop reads CASSRRDRGRRLGYTF.

The CDR3 sequence: CASSLVGLAGGLVNNEQFF. The chain couples TRBV7-2 to TRBJ2-1; TCRdb outputs TRBD2, but without DNA this stays unchecked. Germline loops: CDR1 SGHTA, CDR2 FQGNSA. The CDR3 extends over 19 amino acids.

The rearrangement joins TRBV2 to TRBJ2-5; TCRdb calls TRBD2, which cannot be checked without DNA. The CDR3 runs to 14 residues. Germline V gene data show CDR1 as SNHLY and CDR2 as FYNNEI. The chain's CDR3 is CASSGRTSSVTQYF.

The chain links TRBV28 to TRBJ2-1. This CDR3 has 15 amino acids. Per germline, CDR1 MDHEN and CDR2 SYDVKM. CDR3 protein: CASRPGRSSYNEQFF.

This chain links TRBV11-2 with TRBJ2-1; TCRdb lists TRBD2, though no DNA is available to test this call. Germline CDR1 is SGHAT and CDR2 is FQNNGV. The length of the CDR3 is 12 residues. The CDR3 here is CASSSLSGEQFF. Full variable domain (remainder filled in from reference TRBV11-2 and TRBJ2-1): EAGVAQSPRYKIIEKRQSVAFWCNPISGHATLYWYQQILGQGPKLLIQFQNNGVVDDSQLPKDRFSAERLKGVDSTLKIQPAKLEDSAVYLCASSSLSGEQFFGPGTRLTVL.